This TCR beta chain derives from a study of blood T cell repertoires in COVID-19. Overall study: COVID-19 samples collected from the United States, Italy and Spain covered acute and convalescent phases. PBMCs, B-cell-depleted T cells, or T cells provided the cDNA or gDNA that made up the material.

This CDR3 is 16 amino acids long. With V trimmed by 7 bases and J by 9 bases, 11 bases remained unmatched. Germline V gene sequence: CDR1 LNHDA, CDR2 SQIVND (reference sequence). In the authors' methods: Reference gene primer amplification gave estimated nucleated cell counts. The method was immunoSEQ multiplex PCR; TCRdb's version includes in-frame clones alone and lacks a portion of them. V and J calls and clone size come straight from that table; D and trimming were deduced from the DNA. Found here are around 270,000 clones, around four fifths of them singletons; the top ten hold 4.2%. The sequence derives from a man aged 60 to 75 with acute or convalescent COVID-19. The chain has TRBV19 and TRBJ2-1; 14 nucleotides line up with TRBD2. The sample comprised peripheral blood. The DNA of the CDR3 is TGTGCCAGTAATCGAGCCGGACTAGCGGGAGGAGCTGAGCAGTTCTTC. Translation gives CASNRAGLAGGAEQFF.